This T cell receptor (beta chain) was sequenced during a study of T cell repertoires in cytomegalovirus infection. The wider study: CMV epitopes, recently identified HLA-C-restricted and well-studied HLA-B-restricted, were used.

Of note for this clonotype: Its target is not known.

V lost 1 base and J lost 3, with 8 bases in between. CDR1 is MNHNS and CDR2 is SASEGT in the germline V gene. The CDR3 is 14 residues long. TCRdb analysed the reads with MiXCR anew, one entry per CDR3 protein. The sample includes approximately 500,000 distinct CDR3 sequences, around 35% of them seen just once. This rearrangement joins TRBV6-1 to TRBJ2-3; tentatively, D is TRBD1 or TRBD2 (5 bases each). The sequencing used cultured PBMCs, collected from culture after CMV antigen stimulation. This receptor was taken from a human donor in good health (CMV status not recorded). Some clones in this sample may be carry-over from other donors' samples. The CDR3 is CASSEGGTTDTQYF. The CDR3 DNA is TGTGCCAGCAGTGAAGGAGGGACGACAGATACGCAGTATTTT.